This TCR beta chain was profiled in a study of T cell responses to AZD1222 COVID-19 vaccine. Overall study: Both about-4-week and about-12-week second-dose recipients were combined.

Sequencing was performed with immunoSEQ multiplex PCR; in TCRdb, only in-frame clones are kept and a portion is missing. The sample includes more than 140,000 clones, approximately 89% seen only once; the top ten take approximately 2.3%. Points from the study as a whole: No repertoire was sampled before or during the peak T cell response, only after it.

The germline gives CDR1 LNHDA, CDR2 SQIVND (reference sequence). The V end was cut by 0 bases, the J end by 0 bases, with 11 bases between. CDR3 length equals 16 residues. As concerns this clone: Its cognate antigen is unknown.

The source material was peripheral blood, sampled on day 0 of AZD1222 vaccination. This chain connects TRBV19 to TRBJ1-2; D call uncertain. The TCR originated in an adult in good health. Here the CDR3 reads CASSIEGGKANYGYTF. The CDR3 DNA reads as TGTGCCAGTAGTATAGAAGGAGGGAAAGCTAACTATGGCTACACCTTC.